The next 28 T cell receptor beta chains were all read from a single sample in a study of blood T cells in healthy people across ages. Next came a second PCR, run for about 6 to 12 cycles, which used a sample-barcoded 5' primer along with a J-beta primer mix. TCRdb re-analysed the 5' RACE reads in MiXCR, keeping a single row per CDR3 protein. The table includes about 730,000 distinct CDR3 sequences, around 40% detected once. Sequenced input: blood. The source of these receptors is an older woman in good health.

This clonotype has only a few counts. The genes are TRBV6-2 or TRBV6-3 and TRBJ1-6; D uncertain. The ends were cut back, 2 bases at V and 5 bases at J, with 7 bases in the middle. The CDR3 spans 14 residues. Germline CDR1 is MNHEY and CDR2 is SVGEGT. CDR3 in DNA: TGTGCCAGCAGTTACGGTCAGAATAATTCACCCCTCCACTTT. Its protein product is CASSYGQNNSPLHF.

The chain uses TRBV20-1 and TRBJ1-2, with D maybe TRBD1 (5 bases). V shed 1 base and J shed 4 bases, with 10 bases lying between them. This CDR3 spans 13 amino acids. Germline V lookup: CDR1 DFQATT, CDR2 SNEGSKA (reference sequence). The CDR3 here is CSARGGSLYGYTF. In DNA form, the CDR3 reads TGCAGTGCTAGAGGGGGCAGCCTCTATGGCTACACCTTC.

This clonotype was observed a handful of times. The V and J genes are TRBV12-3 or TRBV12-4 and TRBJ1-1; D gene ambiguous. The CDR3 length is 11 residues. The V end was cut by 3 bases, the J end by 8 bases, with 7 bases between. For the CDR3, the DNA is TGTGCCAGCAGTTTGCGGCAAGAAGCTTTCTTT. Protein: CASSLRQEAFF.

In its sample, this clonotype was seen a few times. The chain joins TRBV21-1 to TRBJ2-7; TRBD1, the table's D call, lacks a check against the DNA. TRBV21-1 constitutes a pseudogene. There are 16 residues in the CDR3. DNA for the CDR3: TGTGCCAGCAGCCCCCCCCCGGGACACCCCTCTTACGAGCAGTACTTC. Translating it yields CASSPPPGHPSYEQYF.

The sample holds many counts of this clonotype. The chain recombines TRBV6-5 with TRBJ2-1; possible D gene TRBD1, 6 bases. With 5 bases removed from V and 0 bases from J, the gap between germline ends came to 11 bases. Germline V gives CDR1 MNHEY, CDR2 SVGAGI. The CDR3 runs 15 residues. Here the CDR3 reads CASSASDSSYNEQFF. In DNA form, the CDR3 reads TGTGCCAGCAGTGCTTCGGACAGCTCCTACAATGAGCAGTTCTTC.

The chain uses TRBV10-3 and TRBJ2-2, with 9 positions matching TRBD1. Germline V gene sequence: CDR1 ENHRY, CDR2 SYGVKD. The V gene end was trimmed by 7 bases and the J gene end by 7 bases; junction bases not matched to a gene: 19. The CDR3 is 18 amino acids. CDR3 nucleotides: TGTGCCATCAATAAACAGAGAGGGGGACAGGGAAAGGTCGGGGAGCTGTTTTTT. Translation: CAINKQRGGQGKVGELFF.

A note on this clonotype: A much larger clonotype is one base distant, so this may be a read error. Written as DNA, the CDR3 is TGTGCCAGCAACCAAGGCGGGGGAGGGACCCAGTACTTC. It is translated as CASNQGGGGTQYF. This chain uses TRBV3-1 with TRBJ2-5, with 7 bases matching TRBD2. The V gene's germline CDR1 is LGHDT and CDR2 YNNKEL (reference sequence). The CDR3 spans 13 residues.

The CDR3 spells CASSKSFGVSYEQYF. The CDR3 DNA reads TGTGCCAGCAGTAAGAGCTTTGGTGTCTCCTACGAGCAGTACTTC. The rearrangement links TRBV12-3 or TRBV12-4 to TRBJ2-7; no definite D call. V lost 5 bases and J lost 0, with 14 bases in between. The CDR3 covers 15 residues.

V gene TRBV12-3 or TRBV12-4 combines with J gene TRBJ1-2; no clear D. This CDR3 region has 12 residues. Trimming stripped 6 bases from V and 4 bases from J, with 9 bases between. Written as DNA, the CDR3 is TGTGCCAGCAGCCCGGAGGCCTATGGCTACACCTTC. Translation: CASSPEAYGYTF.

This clonotype was recorded many times. The chain couples TRBV27 to TRBJ2-1, with 10 bases fitting TRBD2. V gave up 3 bases and J gave up 6 bases; unmatched junction bases: 5. This CDR3 is built from 15 residues. In germline, CDR1 is MNHEY, CDR2 SMNVEV (reference sequence). In DNA, the CDR3 is TGTGCCAGCAGTTTGCTAGCGGGGGCCCCCAATGAGCAGTTCTTC. Translation gives CASSLLAGAPNEQFF.

J is TRBJ2-7 and V is TRBV7-2; 11 bases match TRBD2. Looked up from germline, CDR1 is SGHTA and CDR2 is FQGNSA. The CDR3 runs to 15 residues. V trimming: 1 base; J trimming: 7 bases; junction bases outside the gene matches: 6. CDR3 in amino acids: CASSLVGTSGLEQYF. CDR3 bases: TGTGCCAGCAGCTTAGTGGGGACTAGCGGCCTGGAGCAGTACTTC.

The rearrangement links TRBV10-3 to TRBJ1-4; D possibly corresponds to TRBD1 (5 bases). Germline loops: CDR1 ENHRY, CDR2 SYGVKD. This CDR3 has 14 residues. Trimming took off 7 bases at V and 0 bases at J, with 9 bases between the two ends. In DNA, the CDR3 is TGTGCCATCACCGACAGTCCAACTAATGAAAAACTGTTTTTT. As protein: CAITDSPTNEKLFF.

The chain has TRBV29-1 and TRBJ1-5; 7 positions match TRBD1. CDR1 is SQVTM, CDR2 ANQGSEA, per germline. Trimming removed 3 bases from V and 0 bases from J; junction bases left unmatched: 14. CDR3 length equals 18 residues. The CDR3 spells CSVESRQGGVYSNQPQHF. The CDR3 coding sequence is TGCAGCGTTGAGTCCCGACAGGGAGGGGTTTATAGCAATCAGCCCCAGCATTTT.

This clonotype was picked up a small number of times. The V and J genes are TRBV3-1 and TRBJ1-3; D remains unclear. Germline-derived CDR1 and CDR2 are LGHDT and YNNKEL (reference sequence). V lost 4 bases to trimming and J lost 0 bases, with 13 bases between them. This CDR3 spans 16 amino acids. The CDR3 loop reads CASSLPGLPSGNTIYF. Here the CDR3 DNA reads TGTGCCAGCAGCCTCCCCGGACTACCCTCTGGAAACACCATATATTTT.

The chain links TRBV5-6 to TRBJ2-3, with TRBD1 identical over 7 bases. Germline lookup yields CDR1 SGHDT and CDR2 YYEEEE. This CDR3 spans 15 amino acids. Trimming took 3 bases from V and 1 from J; bases not matched to a gene: 5. This chain's CDR3 is CASSSTGDGTDTQYF. CDR3 nucleotides: TGTGCCAGCAGCTCTACAGGGGATGGCACAGATACGCAGTATTTT.

This clonotype showed up just a few times. The V call is TRBV7-2, the J call TRBJ2-1, with TRBD1 as a possible D gene (7 bases). Germline-derived CDR1 and CDR2 are SGHTA and FQGNSA. V lost 0 bases to trimming and J lost 4 bases, with 13 bases between them. The CDR3 length is 16 residues. The CDR3 loop reads CASSLALEGQYNEQFF. For the CDR3, the DNA is TGTGCCAGCAGCTTAGCATTGGAGGGACAGTACAATGAGCAGTTCTTC.

V usage is TRBV4-3 and J usage is TRBJ1-1; a weak D match, TRBD1 (5 bases). Per the germline V gene, CDR1 is LGHNA and CDR2 is YSLEER. The CDR3 runs 12 residues. The V gene lost 5 bases and the J gene lost 7 bases, with 11 bases spanning the gap. The CDR3 nucleotides are TGCGCCAGCAGCTCCGGACACCTTGAAGCTTTCTTT. Translating gives CASSSGHLEAFF.

The chain combines TRBV25-1 with TRBJ1-1; a weak D match, TRBD1 (5 bases). The CDR3 has 16 residues. CDR1 MGHDK and CDR2 SYGVNS come from the germline V gene. The germline V and J ends were trimmed by 1 base and 1 base, with 13 bases remaining between them. The CDR3 DNA is TGTGCCAGCAGTGAATTAGGAACAGGTCAGAACACTGAAGCTTTCTTT. This encodes CASSELGTGQNTEAFF.

This chain connects TRBV20-1 to TRBJ2-5, with 8 bases matching TRBD2. Matching the DNA end better, TRBJ2-7 makes the J call doubtful. The CDR3 spans 15 residues. The germline CDR1 and CDR2 sequences are DFQATT and SNEGSKA (reference sequence). CDR3 residues: CSADSGNSLKGEQYF. CDR3 nucleotides: TGCAGTGCTGATAGCGGGAACAGTTTGAAGGGCGAGCAGTACTTC.

The genes are TRBV20-1 and TRBJ2-4, with D tentatively TRBD2 (5 bases). TRBJ2-7 explains the end of the DNA better; the J call may be wrong. This CDR3 is built from 14 residues. Germline assignment: CDR1 DFQATT and CDR2 SNEGSKA (reference sequence). In nucleotides, the CDR3 is TGCAGTGCTACCCCGGGAACAAGCTCCTACGAGCAGTACTTC. This gives the protein CSATPGTSSYEQYF.

In its sample, this clonotype was seen once. This chain links TRBV6-1 with TRBJ1-1; D might be TRBD1 (5 bases). Trimming cost V 8 bases and J 0 bases, with 16 bases left between them. CDR1 and CDR2 (germline): MNHNS, SASEGT. The CDR3 extends over 15 amino acids. The CDR3 loop reads CASEGTEGMNTEAFF. The CDR3 region has the DNA TGTGCCAGCGAAGGTACCGAGGGGATGAACACTGAAGCTTTCTTT.

The gene calls are TRBV7-2 and TRBJ1-2; perhaps TRBD1 as D (6 bases). Germline V gives CDR1 SGHTA, CDR2 FQGNSA. This CDR3 is 14 amino acids long. Trimming left V 4 bases short and J 6 bases short, with 15 bases between. The CDR3, as DNA: TGTGCCAGCAGCTCATATAGGACAGCGGATGGCTACACCTTC. Protein: CASSSYRTADGYTF.

The rearrangement uses TRBV5-5 and TRBJ1-1, with 8 bases matching TRBD1. The CDR3 length is 17 residues. V was pared by 0 bases and J by 1 base, with 8 bases of the junction left unmatched. Germline CDR1 is SGHKS and CDR2 is YYEKEE (reference sequence). CDR3 in amino acids: CASSLGPRTGTNTEAFF. Written as DNA, the CDR3 is TGTGCCAGCAGCTTGGGCCCGAGGACAGGGACGAACACTGAAGCTTTCTTT.

In its sample, this clonotype was seen once. The chain carries TRBV29-1 and TRBJ2-5; 8 bases agree with TRBD2. The ends lost 4 bases at V and 0 bases at J; junction bases unmatched: 4. Germline V lookup: CDR1 SQVTM, CDR2 ANQGSEA. The CDR3 has 14 amino acids. CDR3 amino acids: CSVVLAGYQETQYF. The DNA for the CDR3 is TGCAGCGTTGTCTTAGCGGGGTACCAAGAGACCCAGTACTTC.

The J gene is TRBJ2-5, the V gene TRBV4-2; 11 bases line up with TRBD2. V was pared by 4 bases and J by 13 bases, with 14 bases of the junction left unmatched. The CDR3 spans 15 residues. The germline gives CDR1 LGHNA, CDR2 YNFKEQ. In nucleotides, the CDR3 is TGTGCCAGCAGCCCCTCACTAGCGGGAGTATACGAGCGGTACTTC. The encoded protein is CASSPSLAGVYERYF.

The rearrangement links TRBV6-2 or TRBV6-3 to TRBJ2-3; maybe TRBD1 (6 bases). Germline-derived CDR1 and CDR2 are MNHEY and SVGEGT. The CDR3 extends over 11 amino acids. Deletions cut 6 bases from V and 11 bases from J, with 12 bases between. For the CDR3, the DNA is TGTGCCAGCAGCACAGGGCAGAAGCAGTATTTT. Translating it yields CASSTGQKQYF.

The chain joins TRBV7-9 to TRBJ1-3; D is possibly TRBD1 (5 bases). This CDR3 has 14 residues. With 7 bases removed from V and 0 bases from J, the gap between germline ends came to 10 bases. Germline V gene lookup returns CDR1 SEHNR and CDR2 FQNEAQ (reference sequence). In DNA, the CDR3 is TGTGCCAGCAAGGACACCGGCTCTGGAAACACCATATATTTT. Its translation is CASKDTGSGNTIYF.

V gene TRBV5-1 combines with J gene TRBJ2-3, with D perhaps TRBD1 or TRBD2 (5 bases each). Looked up from germline, CDR1 is SGHRS and CDR2 is YFSETQ. The length of the CDR3 is 16 residues. The V end was cut by 0 bases, the J end by 2 bases, with 13 bases between. CDR3 residues: CASSLGISGTTDTQYF. DNA for the CDR3: TGCGCCAGCAGCTTGGGGATCTCGGGGACCACAGATACGCAGTATTTT.